Below are 18 T cell receptor beta chains sequenced from a single sample in a study of T cell responses to AZD1222 COVID-19 vaccine. Some clones are missing from TCRdb's copy, which holds only in-frame ones; the method was immunoSEQ multiplex PCR. This sample has over 90,000 clones; around nine tenths occur once, and the top ten carry about 3.4%. Sample: peripheral blood, taken 28 days after the second AZD1222 dose. The receptors were gathered from an adult who received the AZD1222 COVID-19 vaccine.

The chain links TRBV3-1 (or the pseudogene TRBV3-2) to TRBJ2-1, with unresolved D. The CDR3 extends over 16 amino acids. Germline loops: CDR1 LGHDT, CDR2 YNNKEL (reference sequence). Trimming removed 2 bases at V and 0 bases at J, with 11 bases between. CDR3 region: CASSQPGMSSYNEQFF. CDR3 sequence (DNA): TGTGCCAGCAGCCAACCCGGAATGAGCTCCTACAATGAGCAGTTCTTC.

The V call is TRBV6-5, the J call TRBJ2-1; 11 nucleotides match TRBD2. The CDR3 extends over 15 amino acids. V trimming: 5 bases; J trimming: 3 bases; junction bases outside the gene matches: 3. Germline V lookup: CDR1 MNHEY, CDR2 SVGAGI. CDR3 sequence reads: CASSTGTSGYNEQFF. The DNA of the CDR3 is TGTGCCAGCAGTACCGGGACTAGCGGCTACAATGAGCAGTTCTTC.

This clone was detected only a few times. V is TRBV5-1 and J is TRBJ2-1; 9 bases agree with TRBD2. The CDR3 runs to 16 residues. The germline V gene encodes CDR1 SGHRS and CDR2 YFSETQ. With V trimmed by 7 bases and J by 3 bases, 11 bases remained unmatched. The CDR3 DNA follows: TGCGCCAGCCCCCGCGGGGGGGAAACAAACTACAATGAGCAGTTCTTC. As protein: CASPRGGETNYNEQFF.

The chain combines TRBV19 with TRBJ1-4, with D possibly TRBD1 on 6 matching bases. The CDR3 extends over 14 amino acids. Trimming cost V 7 bases and J 7 bases, with 16 bases left between them. Germline V gene lookup returns CDR1 LNHDA and CDR2 SQIVND (reference sequence). The CDR3 coding sequence is TGTGCCAGTAAGGGCCGGGGGGCTGTTGAAAAACTGTTTTTT. It encodes CASKGRGAVEKLFF.

This chain links TRBV30 with TRBJ1-1; 7 positions match TRBD1. This CDR3 comprises 13 residues. The junction had 7 bases not matched to a gene; V was cut back by 3 bases and J by 6 bases. CDR1 and CDR2 from the germline V gene are GTSNPN and SVGIG (reference sequence). Here the CDR3 reads CAWSLTGIAEAFF. The CDR3 nucleotides are TGTGCCTGGAGCCTGACAGGGATCGCTGAAGCTTTCTTT.

This sequence joins TRBV2 and TRBJ1-3; D is perhaps TRBD1 (6 bases). The germline CDR1 and CDR2 sequences are SNHLY and FYNNEI. Trimming removed 6 bases at V and 0 bases at J, with 12 bases between. The CDR3 covers 15 residues. CDR3: CASRARDNSGNTIYF. CDR3 nucleotides: TGTGCCAGCAGAGCCCGGGACAACTCTGGAAACACCATATATTTT. The variable domain in full, with the rest retrieved from reference TRBV2 and TRBJ1-3, is EPEVTQTPSHQVTQMGQEVILRCVPISNHLYFYWYRQILGQKVEFLVSFYNNEISEKSEIFDDQFSVERPDGSNFTLKIRSTKLEDSAMYFCASRARDNSGNTIYFGEGSWLTVV.

The gene calls are TRBV6-5 and TRBJ1-1, with TRBD1 identical over 7 bases. Germline CDR1 is MNHEY and CDR2 is SVGAGI. CDR3 length: 15 residues. J lost 4 bases, V lost 5 bases, and 10 bases had no gene match. The CDR3 coding sequence is TGTGCCAGCAGTCCCGCGACAGGGATGGGCACTGAAGCTTTCTTT. Protein product: CASSPATGMGTEAFF.

This clone has a single count. This chain uses TRBV19 with TRBJ2-2; 10 nucleotides agree with TRBD1. Germline CDR1 and CDR2: LNHDA and SQIVND (reference sequence). The CDR3 extends over 15 amino acids. The junction had 2 bases not matched to a gene; V was cut back by 7 bases and J by 0 bases. This chain's CDR3 is CASKGTGANTGELFF. The CDR3 DNA sequence: TGTGCCAGTAAGGGGACAGGGGCGAACACCGGGGAGCTGTTTTTT.

V usage is TRBV2 and J usage is TRBJ1-2; the D gene is possibly TRBD1 (6 bases). V was clipped by 11 bases and J by 8 bases, with 24 bases between them. The CDR3 runs 14 residues. CDR1 SNHLY and CDR2 FYNNEI come from the germline V gene. CDR3 DNA sequence: TGTGCCGGCGGGGGGCAGGACGTGTATGCGGGCTACACCTTC. Its protein product is CAGGGQDVYAGYTF. The whole variable domain, remainder taken from reference TRBV2 and TRBJ1-2, is EPEVTQTPSHQVTQMGQEVILRCVPISNHLYFYWYRQILGQKVEFLVSFYNNEISEKSEIFDDQFSVERPDGSNFTLKIRSTKLEDSAMYFCAGGGQDVYAGYTFGSGTRLTVV.

The CDR3 sequence: CASSGREFGGADTQYF. The CDR3 coding sequence is TGTGCCAGCAGCGGAAGGGAGTTCGGGGGGGCAGATACGCAGTATTTT. The gene calls are TRBV9 and TRBJ2-3; 8 bases line up with TRBD2. The CDR3 runs 16 residues. The trim removed 3 bases at V and 4 bases at J, leaving 10 bases unmatched. Germline V gene sequence: CDR1 SGDLS, CDR2 YYNGEE.

The chain is built from TRBV7-9 and TRBJ1-2; D uncertain. V lost 3 bases and J lost 2, with 10 bases in between. The CDR3 sequence is 14 residues long. Germline V gene lookup returns CDR1 SEHNR and CDR2 FQNEAQ (reference sequence). The CDR3 nucleotides are TGTGCCAGCAGCTTGGTAGGGATGAACTATGGCTACACCTTC. Translated: CASSLVGMNYGYTF.

The rearrangement links TRBV6-5 to TRBJ2-3; D ambiguous. This CDR3 spans 16 amino acids. The germline CDR1 and CDR2 sequences are MNHEY and SVGAGI. With 0 bases removed from V and 2 bases from J, the gap between germline ends came to 12 bases. The CDR3 nucleotides read TGTGCCAGCAGTTACTCGAAGGTTCCCACCACAGATACGCAGTATTTT. Translated: CASSYSKVPTTDTQYF.

This chain uses TRBV19 with TRBJ1-1, with D possibly matching TRBD1 (6 bases). Germline CDR1 is LNHDA and CDR2 is SQIVND (reference sequence). The CDR3 consists of 14 residues. The V end was cut by 2 bases, the J end by 11 bases, with 18 bases between. CDR3 in amino acids: CASSIKTGTPVAFF. CDR3 bases: TGTGCCAGTAGTATAAAAACAGGGACCCCTGTCGCTTTCTTT.

This clone was counted once. The chain carries TRBV12-3 or TRBV12-4 and TRBJ2-1; D not resolved. The CDR3 runs 13 residues. Trimming took off 1 base at V and 10 bases at J, with 11 bases between the two ends. The chain's CDR3 is CASSLGAGVEQFF. In DNA form, the CDR3 reads TGTGCCAGCAGTTTAGGGGCTGGCGTGGAGCAGTTCTTC.

The rearrangement links TRBV29-1 to TRBJ1-2; 8 bases are a match to TRBD1. This CDR3 is built from 11 residues. Per the germline V gene, CDR1 is SQVTM and CDR2 is ANQGSEA. With V trimmed by 6 bases and J by 7 bases, 4 bases remained unmatched. The CDR3 loop is CSVVQGGGYTF. The CDR3 DNA reads TGCAGCGTGGTACAGGGGGGTGGCTACACCTTC.

This clone occurred once. The chain uses TRBV6-5 and TRBJ1-3; 9 nucleotides match TRBD1. The germline CDR1 and CDR2 sequences are MNHEY and SVGAGI. The CDR3 is made up of 15 amino acids. J lost 1 base, V lost 2 bases, and 0 bases had no gene match. The CDR3 loop reads CASSYGTGSGNTIYF. CDR3 DNA: TGTGCCAGCAGTTACGGGACAGGGTCTGGAAACACCATATATTTT.

This sequence joins TRBV10-3 and TRBJ2-3; 10 nucleotides agree with TRBD2. Germline V gives CDR1 ENHRY, CDR2 SYGVKD. This CDR3 region has 18 residues. J lost 2 bases, V lost 0 bases, and 8 bases had no gene match. CDR3 sequence (DNA): TGTGCCATCAGTGAGTCTGGGCTAGCGGGGGAGTACACAGATACGCAGTATTTT. It encodes CAISESGLAGEYTDTQYF.

This sequence joins TRBV9 and TRBJ1-2; 12 bases fit TRBD1. V lost 3 bases to trimming and J lost 3 bases; unmatched junction nucleotides: 15. The CDR3 loop spans 19 amino acids. From germline, CDR1 is SGDLS and CDR2 YYNGEE. The CDR3 nucleotides are TGTGCCAGCAGCGACCCCCGGGACAGGGGGCCTGTAGATTACTATGGCTACACCTTC. Translated: CASSDPRDRGPVDYYGYTF.